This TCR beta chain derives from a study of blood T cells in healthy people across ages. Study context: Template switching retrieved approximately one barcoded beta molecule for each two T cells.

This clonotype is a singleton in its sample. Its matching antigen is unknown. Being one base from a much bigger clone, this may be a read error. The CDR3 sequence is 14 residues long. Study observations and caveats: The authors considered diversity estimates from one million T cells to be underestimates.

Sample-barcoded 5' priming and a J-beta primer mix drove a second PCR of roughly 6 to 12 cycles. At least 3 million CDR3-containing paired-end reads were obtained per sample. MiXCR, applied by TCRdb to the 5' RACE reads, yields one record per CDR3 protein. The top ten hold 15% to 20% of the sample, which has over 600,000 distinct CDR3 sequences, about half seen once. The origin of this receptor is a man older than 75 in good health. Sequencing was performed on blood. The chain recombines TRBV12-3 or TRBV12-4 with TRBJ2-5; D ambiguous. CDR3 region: CTSPSATEQETQYF. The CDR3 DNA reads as TGTACCAGCCCATCAGCGACGGAACAAGAGACCCAGTACTTC.